A selection of T cell receptor beta chains follows, all from one sample in a study of identical twins. A single record per CDR3 protein comes from TCRdb applying MiXCR to the 5' RACE reads. The sample includes approximately 530,000 distinct CDR3 sequences, about 20% of them seen just once. This same sample was also taken into another study, of yellow fever vaccine responses in identical twins.

The source material was CD4+ T cells sorted from blood. The receptor source for this set is a woman between 18 and 29 years old in good health. Each CDR3 is given with its conserved first and last residue. A D gene is named only where the DNA matches it firmly.

D gene: -
V gene: TRBV7-9
CDR3 protein: CASSLIENTIYF

D gene: TRBD1
V gene: TRBV14
CDR3 protein: CASSQKQGSTDTQYF

D gene: -
V gene: TRBV3-1
CDR3 protein: CASSQGWGPSYEQYF

D gene: TRBD2
V gene: TRBV20-1
CDR3 protein: CSASPTSGSANTGELFF

D gene: TRBD1
V gene: TRBV28
CDR3 protein: CASSPRQGPAYYGYTF

D gene: -
V gene: TRBV21-1
CDR3 protein: CATSRVYNEQFF

D gene: TRBD1
V gene: TRBV2
CDR3 protein: CASSENRGLRETQYF

D gene: TRBD2
V gene: TRBV12-3/TRBV12-4
CDR3 protein: CASSSGRTNTGELFF

D gene: -
V gene: TRBV27
CDR3 protein: CASSLSVKNIQYF

D gene: -
V gene: TRBV18
CDR3 protein: CASSPIPYNEQFF

D gene: TRBD1
V gene: TRBV12-3/TRBV12-4
CDR3 protein: CASSSGQGAGAFF

D gene: -
V gene: TRBV24-1
CDR3 protein: CATSVTAGAETQYF

D gene: TRBD1
V gene: TRBV12-3/TRBV12-4
CDR3 protein: CASKAGQVYGYTF

D gene: TRBD1
V gene: TRBV3-1
CDR3 protein: CASSQGQGANVRADTQYF

D gene: -
V gene: TRBV20-1
CDR3 protein: CSAPAGPLTDTQYF

D gene: -
V gene: TRBV27
CDR3 protein: CASSPYPTAASYEQYF

D gene: TRBD2
V gene: TRBV29-1
CDR3 protein: CSVDRTSRQYNEQFF

D gene: -
V gene: TRBV10-2
CDR3 protein: CASSEPRGTDTQYF

D gene: -
V gene: TRBV18
CDR3 protein: CASSENDEQFF

D gene: TRBD2
V gene: TRBV3-1
CDR3 protein: CASSHTPGLAGSSSYNEQFF

D gene: -
V gene: TRBV11-2
CDR3 protein: CASRREGTYGYTF

D gene: TRBD2
V gene: TRBV5-1
CDR3 protein: CASSLTSGSVLLADTQYF

D gene: -
V gene: TRBV10-3
CDR3 protein: CAISTNREGTEAFF

D gene: -
V gene: TRBV27
CDR3 protein: CASSLVGGGGSPLHF

D gene: -
V gene: TRBV3-1
CDR3 protein: CASRLGGLEQFF

D gene: -
V gene: TRBV11-2
CDR3 protein: CASSRAGGGSANVLTF

D gene: -
V gene: TRBV12-3/TRBV12-4
CDR3 protein: CASSLSRQPGANVLTF

D gene: -
V gene: TRBV12-3/TRBV12-4
CDR3 protein: CASTPMANTGELFF

D gene: TRBD2
V gene: TRBV10-3
CDR3 protein: CAISEFPLAGSYEQYF

D gene: -
V gene: TRBV3-1
CDR3 protein: CASSPGWGRGTEAFF

D gene: -
V gene: TRBV4-1
CDR3 protein: CASSQDPLGTGSTDTQYF

D gene: -
V gene: TRBV3-1
CDR3 protein: CASSQGVKQLGNQETQYF